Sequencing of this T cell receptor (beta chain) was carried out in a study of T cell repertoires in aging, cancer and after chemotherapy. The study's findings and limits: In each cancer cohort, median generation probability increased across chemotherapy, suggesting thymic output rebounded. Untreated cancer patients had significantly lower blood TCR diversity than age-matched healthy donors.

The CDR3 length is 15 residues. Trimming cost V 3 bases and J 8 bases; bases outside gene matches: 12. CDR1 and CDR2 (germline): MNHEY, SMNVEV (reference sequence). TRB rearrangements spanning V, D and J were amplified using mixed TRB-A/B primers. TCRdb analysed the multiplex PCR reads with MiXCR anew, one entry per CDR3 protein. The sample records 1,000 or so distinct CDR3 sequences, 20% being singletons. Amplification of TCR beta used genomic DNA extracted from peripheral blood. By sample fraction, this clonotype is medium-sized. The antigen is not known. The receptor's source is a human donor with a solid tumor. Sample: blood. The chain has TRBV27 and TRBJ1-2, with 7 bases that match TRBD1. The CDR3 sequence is CASSFSRQGVGGYTF. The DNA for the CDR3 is TGTGCCAGCAGTTTTAGTCGACAGGGCGTGGGAGGCTACACCTTC.